The 8 T cell receptor beta chains below all came from one sample that was sequenced in a study of T cell responses to AZD1222 COVID-19 vaccine. Measured with immunoSEQ multiplex PCR; TCRdb has only the in-frame clones, and not every one. The sample consists of roughly 100,000 clones, less than 95% of them appearing once. The sample was peripheral blood, taken 28 days after the second AZD1222 dose. The receptors derive from an adult who received the AZD1222 COVID-19 vaccine.

The V and J genes are TRBV6-6 and TRBJ1-1, with 7 bases matching TRBD1. This CDR3 spans 14 amino acids. CDR1 MNHNY and CDR2 SVGAGI come from the germline V gene (reference sequence). V gave up 5 bases and J gave up 4 bases; unmatched junction bases: 7. As DNA, the CDR3 is TGTGCCAGCAGTAGTGACAGGGTCACCACTGAAGCTTTCTTT. This gives the protein CASSSDRVTTEAFF.

The chain carries TRBV7-9 and TRBJ1-2; a possible D gene is TRBD1 (5 bases). Trimming cost V 3 bases and J 4 bases, with 15 bases left between them. The CDR3 length is 15 residues. The germline CDR1 and CDR2 sequences are SEHNR and FQNEAQ (reference sequence). In DNA, the CDR3 is TGTGCCAGCAGCTTGGGGACGGCTCTCATCTATGGCTACACCTTC. Translation: CASSLGTALIYGYTF.

The chain recombines TRBV5-1 with TRBJ2-2; no firm D call. The CDR3 spans 14 residues. Germline V gene data show CDR1 as SGHRS and CDR2 as YFSETQ. V lost 2 bases, J lost 2 bases, and 7 bases lay in between. The DNA for the CDR3 is TGCGCCAGCAGCTTACGCCTCAACACCGGGGAGCTGTTTTTT. Protein sequence: CASSLRLNTGELFF.

This clone was counted a single time. The chain carries TRBV7-2 and TRBJ1-2; 8 positions agree with TRBD1. Trimming took 5 bases from V and 7 from J; bases not matched to a gene: 9. Germline V gene data show CDR1 as SGHTA and CDR2 as FQGNSA. CDR3 size: 14 residues. The CDR3 region is CASSPSQGASGYTF. In nucleotides, the CDR3 is TGTGCCAGCAGCCCCTCTCAGGGGGCCAGTGGCTACACCTTC.

The CDR3 region is CASTQPGGNAFF. The CDR3 nucleotides read TGTGCCAGCACCCAACCCGGGGGAAACGCTTTCTTT. This chain joins TRBV7-9 and TRBJ1-1, with D possibly matching TRBD1 (5 bases). The CDR3 is made up of 12 amino acids. Germline-derived CDR1 and CDR2 are SEHNR and FQNEAQ (reference sequence). V was cut by 7 bases and J by 11 bases, with 17 bases left in between.

V is TRBV18 and J is TRBJ2-1; 7 bases line up with TRBD1. Germline V gene lookup returns CDR1 KGHSH and CDR2 LQKENI. The junction had 5 bases not matched to a gene; V was cut back by 4 bases and J by 5 bases. This CDR3 contains 14 residues. The CDR3 is CASSQLQGNNEQFF. The CDR3 DNA sequence: TGTGCCAGCTCACAACTACAGGGGAACAATGAGCAGTTCTTC.

The chain links TRBV2 to TRBJ1-2, with D possibly being TRBD1 (5 bases). Germline V CDR1 and CDR2: SNHLY, FYNNEI. V lost 8 bases and J 2 bases, leaving 12 bases between the germline ends. The CDR3 runs 13 residues. CDR3 residues: CASHWGRNYGYTF. The CDR3 DNA is TGTGCCAGCCATTGGGGACGCAACTATGGCTACACCTTC.

The gene calls are TRBV2 and TRBJ1-2, with a weak D call TRBD1 (5 bases). The germline V and J ends were trimmed by 6 bases and 5 bases, with 13 bases remaining between them. The CDR3 sequence is 13 residues long. Per the germline V gene, CDR1 is SNHLY and CDR2 is FYNNEI. The CDR3 DNA sequence: TGTGCCAGCAGGGGGACTTTAATGTATGGCTACACCTTC. It encodes CASRGTLMYGYTF.